This record covers a single T cell receptor beta chain. These data are taken from a study of blood T cell repertoires in COVID-19. About the study: Samples representing acute and convalescent COVID-19 were sourced from the United States, Italy and Spain. T cells, B-cell-depleted T cells, or PBMCs provided the cDNA or gDNA that served as material.

As originally analysed: Reference gene primer amplification yielded estimated nucleated cell counts. Profiled with immunoSEQ multiplex PCR; TCRdb holds only in-frame clones, not every one. That table furnishes V, J and clone size, whereas the DNA furnished D and trimming. Found here are approximately 260,000 clones, 87% of them singletons; the top ten hold about 7%. CDR1 SGHTA and CDR2 FQGNSA come from the germline V gene. V trimming: 2 bases; J trimming: 9 bases; junction bases outside the gene matches: 15. The CDR3 runs 16 residues. The V gene is TRBV7-2, the J gene TRBJ2-5; 7 positions agree with TRBD1. The specimen sequenced was peripheral blood. The clonotype originates from a man aged 55 to 70 who had recovered from COVID-19. The DNA for the CDR3 is TGTGCCAGCAGCTTACCAAGACAGGGATATGTAGGGGCCCAGTACTTC. Translation gives CASSLPRQGYVGAQYF.